Included here is one T cell receptor (beta chain) sequence, with context. TCRdb keeps only in-frame clones here, not all; method: immunoSEQ multiplex PCR. The sample has around 140,000 clones, about 80% seen once. The V segment lost 2 bases and the J segment 0 bases; nucleotides outside the gene matches: 9. This CDR3 comprises 18 residues. Germline V lookup: CDR1 LNHNV, CDR2 YYDKDF (reference sequence). The data stem from a study of blood T cell repertoires in COVID-19. V is TRBV15 and J is TRBJ1-5, with 8 bases lining up with TRBD1. The receptor was isolated from a man between 40 and 49 years old with acute COVID-19. Sequencing was carried out using PBMCs or T cells enriched from blood (not recorded which). The CDR3 is CATSRLITGGFSNQPQHF. The CDR3 DNA follows: TGTGCCACCAGCAGACTAATAACAGGGGGGTTTAGCAATCAGCCCCAGCATTTT.